The subject of this entry is one TCR beta chain. Its antigen is as yet unknown. This specimen comes from a study of cytomegalovirus exposure and HLA in healthy donors. Notes on the study in general: There were a few CMV-associated chains whose specificity for CMV antigens was confirmed in vitro.

Primers included in the PCR were 60 Vbeta and 13 Jbeta primers. Method: immunoSEQ multiplex PCR; TCRdb's copy keeps in-frame clones and lacks some. The table lists more than 65,000 clones, about 75% of them singletons. This CDR3 region has 15 residues. CDR1 and CDR2 (germline): LNHDA, SQIVND (reference sequence). Trimming pared 3 bases from V and 5 bases from J, leaving 16 bases between. Specimen: PBMCs. J is TRBJ1-2 and V is TRBV19; D unresolved. The TCR originated in a female donor in good health and CMV-seronegative. The CDR3 loop is CASSMGPGGNYGYTF. DNA of the CDR3: TGTGCCAGTAGTATGGGTCCGGGCGGGAATTATGGCTACACCTTC.